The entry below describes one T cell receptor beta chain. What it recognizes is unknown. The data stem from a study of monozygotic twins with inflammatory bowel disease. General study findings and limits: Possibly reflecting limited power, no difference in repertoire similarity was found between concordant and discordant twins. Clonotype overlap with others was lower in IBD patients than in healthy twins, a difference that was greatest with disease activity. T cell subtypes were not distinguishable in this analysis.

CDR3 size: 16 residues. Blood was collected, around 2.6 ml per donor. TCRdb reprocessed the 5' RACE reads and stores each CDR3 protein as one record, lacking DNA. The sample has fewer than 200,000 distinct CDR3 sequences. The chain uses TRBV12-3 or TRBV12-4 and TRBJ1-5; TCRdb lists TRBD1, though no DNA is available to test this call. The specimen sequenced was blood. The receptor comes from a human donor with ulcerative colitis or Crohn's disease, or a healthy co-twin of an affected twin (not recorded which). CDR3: CASSLRYRGGNQPQHF.